The source of this T cell receptor beta chain is a study of cytomegalovirus exposure and HLA in healthy donors. Study-wide findings and caveats: Reportedly, diagnosis of cytomegalovirus status by the classifier showed high specificity and sensitivity. An analysis done earlier found most TCR beta V segments productive about 90% or about 30% of the time. Reportedly, fewer N-insertions than the roughly 700-donor mean appeared in an Asian-associated ancestry cluster in a later analysis.

Likely unrecorded immune exposures existed in these nominally healthy donors. This clone was recorded a few times. Its antigen is undetermined. 60 Vbeta and 13 Jbeta primers were used in PCR. Clones were read by immunoSEQ multiplex PCR, and TCRdb kept only the in-frame ones, dropping some. The sample comprises some 79,000 clones, 63% of which are singletons, and approximately 16% rests with the top ten. Sequenced: PBMCs. The source is a woman aged 40 to 55 in good health and CMV-seropositive.

In DNA form, the CDR3 reads TGTGCCTGGAGTTTGGAGCTCCCCCTCCGCGGCGGGCCTACCGTGGGCGAGCAGTACTTC. It yields the protein CAWSLELPLRGGPTVGEQYF. This rearrangement joins TRBV30 to TRBJ2-7, with D possibly matching TRBD2 (5 bases). The CDR3 consists of 20 residues. The germline V gene has CDR1 GTSNPN and CDR2 SVGIG (reference sequence). The germline V and J ends were trimmed by 2 bases and 6 bases, with 35 bases remaining between them. The whole variable domain, remainder taken from reference TRBV30 and TRBJ2-7, is SQTIHQWPATLVQPVGSPLSLECTVEGTSNPNLYWYRQAAGRGLQLLFYSVGIGQISSEVPQNLSASRPQDRQFILSSKKLLLSDSGFYLCAWSLELPLRGGPTVGEQYFGPGTRLTVT.